This T cell receptor beta chain was identified during a study of blood T cell repertoires in COVID-19 (dated by TCRdb to between 2020 and 2021). The study in broad terms: Collaborator samples came from the United States, Italy and Spain and covered acute and convalescent phases of COVID-19. The dataset comprised deeply sampled blood TCRbeta repertoires from subjects exposed to, actively infected with, or recovered from COVID-19. Where available, HLA class I and class II types were obtained from metadata supplied by the sample provider rather than from assay-based typing. The samples were drawn from two sources: the first 160 participants of the ongoing ImmuneRACE study, and over 950 subjects contributed by 6 global collaborators. The material from the prospective study consisted of cDNA or gDNA derived from T cells, B-cell-depleted T cells, or PBMCs. Nearly every sample came with metadata listing a de-identified subject ID, COVID-19 status, age in years and sex. The repertoires were released in a freely available public database intended as a resource for research on the immune response to SARS-CoV-2. Here is what the overall study found, with its caveats: How much clinical and demographic metadata was included differed by source and by participant, and the metadata was provided uncurated.

TCRbeta CDR3 regions were amplified from genomic DNA by means of the immunoSEQ Assay, a bias-controlled multiplex PCR. The authors' analysis ran thus. The number of nucleated cells in each sample was estimated from the amplification of reference gene primers within the assay. Sequence reads were collapsed and filtered to measure the absolute abundance of every unique TCRbeta CDR3 rearrangement. Productive Simpson clonality was computed per sample as the square root of Simpson's diversity index over productive rearrangements. Held by TCRdb, this immuneACCESS table contains in-frame sequences only and omits some clones. Under half of the omission traces to an unresolved V gene where checked; the cause of the rest is unknown. V and J calls and clone size are as listed in that table; D and trimming were resolved from the DNA. The sample contains about 140,000 clones, just under 90% of them found a single time. The ten top clones hold approximately 11% of the sample.

The CDR3 runs 14 amino acids, cysteine and phenylalanine included. The sequence is cut down to CDR3 DNA, 42 bases in frame from base 1. From V the trimming removes 2 bases and from J it removes 6 bases, while the gene matches leave 6 bases of the junction unaccounted for. CDR1 and CDR2 (MDHEN, SYDVKM) derive from the germline V gene. Regarding this clone: Its cognate antigen has yet to be identified. No much larger clonotype is one base removed from it; base qualities were not supplied.

Whole blood was collected in K2EDTA tubes by collaborating institutions according to the institutions' own protocols. For TCRbeta analysis, collaborators shipped samples as frozen whole blood, isolated PBMCs, or DNA extracted from either of those sample types. This receptor was obtained from a woman over 75 with acute or convalescent COVID-19. Specimen: peripheral blood. The rearrangement combines TRBV28 with TRBJ1-2, with 7 bases aligning to TRBD1. The CDR3 loop reads CASSLSDRAHGYTF. The DNA is TGTGCCAGCAGTTTAAGTGACAGGGCCCATGGCTACACCTTC.